This is a list of T cell receptor beta chains from one sample in a study of early T cells in non-severe SARS-CoV-2 infection. TCRdb re-derived calls from the 5' RACE reads in MiXCR, one entry per CDR3 protein. The repertoire includes 65,000 to 95,000 distinct CDR3 sequences, 16% of them detected once, and 2.9% sits in the top ten. Sequencing was done on a sample of whole blood. The receptors come from an adult who was a healthcare worker with PCR-confirmed SARS-CoV-2 infection or an uninfected control (not recorded which). Both conserved end residues are part of each CDR3. D genes are given only for firm matches. Size is omitted from some rows. Given values are once, few, many or a class for expanded clones.

>.|TRBV4-2|few|TRBJ2-3
TGTGCCAGCAGTCTCGGACTGGTCACAGATACGCAGTATTTT
CASSLGLVTDTQYF
>.|TRBV28|.|TRBJ1-1
TGTGCCAGCAGTTTAGGTGACACCCCATTTGAAGCTTTCTTT
CASSLGDTPFEAFF
>.|TRBV11-2|.|TRBJ1-1
TGTGCCAGCAGCTCCTCCAGCGTGGTGGCTGAAGCTTTCTTT
CASSSSSVVAEAFF
>TRBD2|TRBV20-1|few|TRBJ2-1
TGCAGTGCTAGAGAGTTAGCGGGAGTGGGCAATGAGCAGTTCTTC
CSARELAGVGNEQFF
>TRBD1|TRBV20-1|few|TRBJ2-7
TGCAGTGCTTTGACAGGGGAAGAAAGATACGAGCAGTACTTC
CSALTGEERYEQYF
>.|TRBV20-1|few|TRBJ1-6
TGCAGTGCTAGAGATGTGAGGGACATTCGTTCACCCCTCCACTTT
CSARDVRDIRSPLHF
>.|TRBV5-1|few|TRBJ1-5
TGCGCCAGCAGCTCCGACGGGAATTACAATCAGCCCCAGCATTTT
CASSSDGNYNQPQHF
>.|TRBV5-1|.|TRBJ2-7
TGCGCCAGCAGCCTTCTGAATGGAGTCTACGAGCAGTACTTC
CASSLLNGVYEQYF
>.|TRBV10-3|.|TRBJ2-3
TGTGCCATCAGTGCGGGACCATCCACAGATACGCAGTATTTT
CAISAGPSTDTQYF
>TRBD1|TRBV6-1|few|TRBJ2-5
TGTGCCAGCAGCCCCAGACAGGGGCTACCCCAAGAGACCCAGTACTTC
CASSPRQGLPQETQYF
>TRBD2|TRBV20-1|.|TRBJ2-7
TGCAGTGCTGAAAAAACGACTAGCGGGACCTACGAGCAGTACTTC
CSAEKTTSGTYEQYF
>.|TRBV7-6|.|TRBJ2-5
TGTGCCAGCAGCCAGAGAGGGAGCGAGACCCAGTACTTC
CASSQRGSETQYF
>TRBD2|TRBV29-1|.|TRBJ2-1
TGCAGCGTTATCACTAGCGGGAGTACGAATGAGCAGTTCTTC
CSVITSGSTNEQFF
>.|TRBV18|.|TRBJ1-4
TGTGCCAGCACCTCTGCCGCAAATGAAAAACTGTTTTTT
CASTSAANEKLFF
>TRBD1|TRBV24-1|few|TRBJ2-1
TGTGCCACCAGTGGTCCCGGACAGGACAATGAGCAGTTCTTC
CATSGPGQDNEQFF
>.|TRBV18|many|TRBJ2-2
TGTGCCAGCTCACCTTTGGGATACGCCGGGGAGCTGTTTTTT
CASSPLGYAGELFF
>.|TRBV29-1|once|TRBJ2-7
TGCAGCGTTGTGGGGCGGGGTGACGAGCAGTACTTC
CSVVGRGDEQYF
>TRBD1|TRBV10-3|few|TRBJ1-2
TGTGCCATCACCCCGGACAGGGAAGGTGGCTACACCTTC
CAITPDREGGYTF
>TRBD1|TRBV6-1|.|TRBJ1-4
TGTGCCAGCAGTGAGAACAGGGGTAGAGAAAAACTGTTTTTT
CASSENRGREKLFF
>TRBD2|TRBV14|.|TRBJ2-1
TGTGCCAGCAGCCAAGATCCTCGGGGGGGAGAGCAGTTCTTC
CASSQDPRGGEQFF
>TRBD2|TRBV18|few|TRBJ2-3
TGTGCCAGCTCACCACCGGTCTTAGCGGGAGGCCATACGCAGTATTTT
CASSPPVLAGGHTQYF
>TRBD1|TRBV24-1|.|TRBJ1-2
TGTGCCACCAGTGACAAGGGACAGGACTATGGCTACACCTTC
CATSDKGQDYGYTF
>.|TRBV18|few|TRBJ2-7
TGTGCCAGCTCACCACCCCTGGGTGGCGAGCAGTACTTC
CASSPPLGGEQYF